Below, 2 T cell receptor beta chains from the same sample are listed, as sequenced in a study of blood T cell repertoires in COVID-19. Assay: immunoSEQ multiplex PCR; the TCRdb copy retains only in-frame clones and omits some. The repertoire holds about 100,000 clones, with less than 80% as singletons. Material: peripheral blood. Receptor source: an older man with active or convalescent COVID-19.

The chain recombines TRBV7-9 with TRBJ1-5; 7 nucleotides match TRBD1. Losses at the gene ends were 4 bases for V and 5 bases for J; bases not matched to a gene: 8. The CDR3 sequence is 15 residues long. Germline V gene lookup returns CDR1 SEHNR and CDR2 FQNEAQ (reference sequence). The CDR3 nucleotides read TGTGCCAGCAGCTCTGGGACAGAAATGGATCAGCCCCAGCATTTT. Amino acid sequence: CASSSGTEMDQPQHF.

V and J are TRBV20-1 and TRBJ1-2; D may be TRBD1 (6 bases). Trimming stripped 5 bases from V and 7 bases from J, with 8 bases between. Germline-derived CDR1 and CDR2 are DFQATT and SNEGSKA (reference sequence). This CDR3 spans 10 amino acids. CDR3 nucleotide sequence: TGCAGTGCTTACAGGGCTGGCTACACCTTC. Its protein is CSAYRAGYTF.